Shown below are 13 T cell receptor beta chains from a single sample sequenced in a study of blood T cell repertoires in COVID-19. The method was immunoSEQ multiplex PCR; TCRdb's version includes in-frame clones alone and lacks a portion of them. The table records under 200,000 clones, more than 70% of them present only once. The sequenced sample was PBMCs or T cells enriched from blood (not recorded which). These receptors were obtained from a man between 60 and 75 years old who had recovered from COVID-19.

The sample holds one count of this clone. The V gene is TRBV6-5, the J gene TRBJ1-1; possibly TRBD1 for D (6 bases). This CDR3 comprises 11 residues. Trimming removed 6 bases at V and 11 bases at J, with 13 bases between. Germline V CDR1 and CDR2: MNHEY, SVGAGI. CDR3 region: CASRNDRRAFF. CDR3 DNA sequence: TGTGCCAGCAGAAACGACAGGCGGGCTTTCTTT.

The chain couples TRBV15 to TRBJ1-2; D remains ambiguous. The CDR3 sequence is 14 residues long. CDR1 and CDR2 (germline): LNHNV, YYDKDF (reference sequence). Trimming removed 6 bases from V and 3 bases from J, with 14 bases in between. Written as DNA, the CDR3 is TGTGCCACCAGATCAAAGGGAGAGGACTATGGCTACACCTTC. Translating gives CATRSKGEDYGYTF.

This clone was detected once. The chain has TRBV9 and TRBJ2-7, with 7 bases identical to TRBD1. This CDR3 contains 16 residues. The ends lost 2 bases at V and 3 bases at J; junction bases unmatched: 11. Germline CDR1 is SGDLS and CDR2 is YYNGEE. The CDR3 DNA reads TGTGCCAGCAGCGTGACAGGGAGTAGGGCCCGCTACGAGCAGTACTTC. It is translated as CASSVTGSRARYEQYF.

The chain combines TRBV7-3 with TRBJ2-7; D might be TRBD2 (5 bases). Germline assignment: CDR1 SGHTA and CDR2 FQGTGA. This CDR3 is 14 amino acids long. Trimming removed 3 bases from V and 2 bases from J, with 11 bases in between. The chain's CDR3 is CASSLEVLTYEQYF. The CDR3 nucleotides read TGTGCCAGCAGCTTGGAGGTACTAACCTACGAGCAGTACTTC.

The V and J genes are TRBV4-1 and TRBJ2-7, with D perhaps TRBD2 (6 bases). Trimming cost V 0 bases and J 7 bases, with 19 bases left between them. Looked up from germline, CDR1 is MGHRA and CDR2 is YSYEKL. CDR3 size: 16 residues. In nucleotides, the CDR3 is TGCGCCAGCAGCCAAGATCCCCGGGGGTGGGGTGGGGAGCAGTACTTC. As protein: CASSQDPRGWGGEQYF.

The V call is TRBV2, the J call TRBJ1-5; D remains ambiguous. Germline-derived CDR1 and CDR2 are SNHLY and FYNNEI. Trimming removed 7 bases at V and 5 bases at J, with 9 bases between. CDR3 length: 12 amino acids. The DNA of the CDR3 is TGTGCCAGCAACGGAGGAGATCAGCCCCAGCATTTT. Its protein product is CASNGGDQPQHF.

This clone was counted once. The V call is TRBV6-5, the J call TRBJ1-2, with 8 bases that match TRBD1. J gave up 6 bases and V 4 bases, and 7 bases lay outside the gene matches. The germline CDR1 and CDR2 sequences are MNHEY and SVGAGI. There are 14 residues in the CDR3. The CDR3 loop reads CASSSYRGSDGYTF. The CDR3 DNA is TGTGCCAGCAGTTCCTACAGGGGGTCGGATGGCTACACCTTC.

The chain recombines TRBV30 with TRBJ1-1, with 7 positions matching TRBD1. The CDR3 consists of 14 residues. Germline V gene sequence: CDR1 GTSNPN, CDR2 SVGIG (reference sequence). The junction had 11 bases not matched to a gene; V was cut back by 4 bases and J by 6 bases. CDR3 nucleotide sequence: TGTGCCTGGAACCCCGCGACAGGGATATCTGAAGCTTTCTTT. Its protein product is CAWNPATGISEAFF.

J is TRBJ2-3 and V is TRBV5-1; tentatively, D is TRBD2 (5 bases). CDR1 and CDR2 (germline): SGHRS, YFSETQ. Trimming stripped 0 bases from V and 2 bases from J, with 13 bases between. This CDR3 region has 16 residues. CDR3 sequence reads: CASSLASHTVTDTQYF. CDR3 in DNA: TGCGCCAGCAGCTTGGCTAGCCACACCGTCACAGATACGCAGTATTTT.

In this sample, this clone turned up once. The rearrangement uses TRBV28 and TRBJ1-2; the D gene is possibly TRBD1 (6 bases). The CDR3 sequence is 15 residues long. With 5 bases removed from V and 3 bases from J, the gap between germline ends came to 16 bases. The V gene's germline CDR1 is MDHEN and CDR2 SYDVKM. CDR3 bases: TGTGCCAGCAGTATATCAACAGGGAAAGACTATGGCTACACCTTC. Translating it yields CASSISTGKDYGYTF.

The chain has TRBV18 and TRBJ1-2, with 7 bases matching TRBD1. Germline-derived CDR1 and CDR2 are KGHSH and LQKENI. The CDR3 is 17 residues long. The J segment lost 8 bases and the V segment lost 3 bases, leaving 18 bases of the junction unmatched. CDR3 DNA: TGTGCCAGCTCACCGTCGACAGGGTTTTCTCTCCTTAACGGCTACACCTTC. Translated: CASSPSTGFSLLNGYTF.

The V and J genes are TRBV6-9 and TRBJ2-7; TRBD1 matches at 8 bases. The V segment lost 7 bases and the J segment 5 bases; nucleotides outside the gene matches: 7. CDR1 is MNHGY and CDR2 is SVAAGI in the germline V gene. This CDR3 contains 13 residues. CDR3 region: CASTRTGCHEQYF. CDR3 in DNA: TGTGCCAGCACTAGGACAGGGTGCCACGAGCAGTACTTC.

V usage is TRBV7-9 and J usage is TRBJ2-2; tentative D call: TRBD1 (5 bases). Looked up from germline, CDR1 is SEHNR and CDR2 is FQNEAQ (reference sequence). Deletions cut 5 bases from V and 8 bases from J, with 15 bases between. The CDR3 spans 14 residues. In DNA form, the CDR3 reads TGTGCCAGCAGCCTTACGACAGCCAGGGGGGAGCTGTTTTTT. It specifies CASSLTTARGELFF.